This TCR beta chain stems from a study of regulatory T cells in long-lasting Graves disease. The time point was: newly diagnosed GD, antithyroid drugs for less than 3 months. PBMCs provided the RNA from which the TCR library was made. Doctors identified Graves' disease using the American Thyroid Association guidelines. HTBI primers from iRepertoire and Arm-PCR of CDR3 regions yielded the TCR beta libraries. TCRdb recomputed calls from the multiplex PCR reads with MiXCR, one row per CDR3 protein. Among 400,000 to 500,000 distinct CDR3 sequences listed, approximately 15% were seen once. This clonotype was found many times. In germline, CDR1 is LNHDA, CDR2 SQIVND (reference sequence). The CDR3 loop spans 15 amino acids. V gave up 8 bases and J gave up 2 bases, with 16 bases separating them. This same sample was also part of a study on T cells in Graves' hyperthyroidism and ophthalmopathy.

The sample consisted of peripheral blood mononuclear cells (PBMCs), taken at new diagnosis, from a patient treated with antithyroid drugs. The chain joins TRBV19 to TRBJ1-5, with D maybe TRBD1 (6 bases). This receptor was obtained from a woman in her 40s with Graves disease. CDR3 nucleotide sequence: TGTGCCAGTTCCGGGGGCAGACAGGGCAATCAGCCCCAGCATTTT. Translated, it gives CASSGGRQGNQPQHF.